A selection of T cell receptor beta chains follows, all from one sample in a study of cytomegalovirus exposure and HLA in healthy donors. Repertoires were generated with immunoSEQ multiplex PCR, while TCRdb's copy carries only in-frame clones and drops some. This sample carries almost 200,000 clones, roughly 85% of them seen once, and the ten largest clones take about 2%. Sequenced material: PBMCs. These receptors originate from a woman in her forties or fifties in good health and CMV-seronegative. Each CDR3 is given with its conserved first and last residue. A D gene is named only where the DNA matches it firmly. The size of a clone is reported for some rows only, either as once, few or many, or as a class for expanded clones.

J gene: TRBJ1-2; clone size: NA; D gene: TRBD1; V gene: TRBV18; CDR3 protein: CASSPVTGGIRYGYTF; CDR3 DNA: TGTGCCAGCTCACCCGTGACAGGGGGGATTCGGTATGGCTACACCTTC
J gene: TRBJ1-2; clone size: few; D gene: NA; V gene: TRBV27; CDR3 protein: CASGNSYGYTF; CDR3 DNA: TGTGCCAGCGGAAACAGCTATGGCTACACCTTC
J gene: TRBJ2-5; clone size: NA; D gene: TRBD1; V gene: TRBV6-1; CDR3 protein: CASSEDRLVQYF; CDR3 DNA: TGTGCCAGTAGTGAGGACAGGTTGGTCCAGTACTTC
J gene: TRBJ2-3; clone size: NA; D gene: TRBD2; V gene: TRBV25-1; CDR3 protein: CASRGLAGPTDTQYF; CDR3 DNA: TGTGCCAGCCGGGGGTTAGCGGGACCCACAGATACGCAGTATTTT
J gene: TRBJ1-2; clone size: NA; D gene: NA; V gene: TRBV7-2; CDR3 protein: CASSFDRTGGYTF; CDR3 DNA: TGTGCCAGCAGCTTCGACAGGACGGGTGGCTACACCTTC
J gene: TRBJ2-3; clone size: NA; D gene: TRBD2; V gene: TRBV6-1; CDR3 protein: CASKPTSGINTQYF; CDR3 DNA: TGTGCCAGCAAGCCGACTAGCGGGATTAATACGCAGTATTTT
J gene: TRBJ1-2; clone size: NA; D gene: TRBD1; V gene: TRBV27; CDR3 protein: CASSLTTQGAHGYTF; CDR3 DNA: TGTGCCAGCAGTTTAACCACACAGGGGGCGCACGGCTACACCTTC
J gene: TRBJ1-4; clone size: once; D gene: TRBD1; V gene: TRBV4-1; CDR3 protein: CASRPTGQPNEKLFF; CDR3 DNA: TGCGCCAGCAGGCCCACGGGACAGCCTAATGAAAAACTGTTTTTT
J gene: TRBJ1-4; clone size: once; D gene: NA; V gene: TRBV7-6; CDR3 protein: CASSLEVRGLPTNEKLFF; CDR3 DNA: TGTGCCAGCAGCTTAGAGGTGCGGGGACTACCAACTAATGAAAAACTGTTTTTT
J gene: TRBJ2-5; clone size: few; D gene: TRBD1; V gene: TRBV4-3; CDR3 protein: CASSQEARQGPETQYF; CDR3 DNA: TGCGCCAGCAGCCAAGAAGCCCGACAGGGGCCAGAGACCCAGTACTTC
J gene: TRBJ2-7; clone size: NA; D gene: NA; V gene: TRBV6-1; CDR3 protein: CASSEAEGQRTYEQYF; CDR3 DNA: TGTGCCAGCAGTGAAGCGGAGGGACAGAGAACCTACGAGCAGTACTTC
J gene: TRBJ2-1; clone size: NA; D gene: TRBD1; V gene: TRBV27; CDR3 protein: CASSLQQGAYEQFF; CDR3 DNA: TGTGCCAGCAGTTTACAACAGGGGGCCTATGAGCAGTTCTTC
J gene: TRBJ2-5; clone size: NA; D gene: NA; V gene: TRBV4-1; CDR3 protein: CASSQGRVQETQYF; CDR3 DNA: TGCGCCAGCAGCCAGGGCAGGGTCCAAGAGACCCAGTACTTC
J gene: TRBJ1-6; clone size: NA; D gene: NA; V gene: TRBV5-8; CDR3 protein: CASSIRGVTYNSPLHF; CDR3 DNA: TGTGCCAGCAGCATTCGCGGCGTTACCTATAATTCACCCCTCCACTTT
J gene: TRBJ2-3; clone size: NA; D gene: NA; V gene: TRBV9; CDR3 protein: CASSVQGTDTQYF; CDR3 DNA: TGTGCCAGCAGCGTGCAGGGAACAGATACGCAGTATTTT
J gene: TRBJ2-1; clone size: once; D gene: NA; V gene: TRBV19; CDR3 protein: CASSIRLLSGEQFF; CDR3 DNA: TGTGCCAGTAGTATCCGGCTACTGTCGGGGGAGCAGTTCTTC
J gene: TRBJ2-1; clone size: NA; D gene: NA; V gene: TRBV9; CDR3 protein: CASSVGDSHEQFF; CDR3 DNA: TGTGCCAGCAGCGTAGGAGATAGCCATGAGCAGTTCTTC
J gene: TRBJ1-1; clone size: NA; D gene: TRBD1; V gene: TRBV7-6; CDR3 protein: CASSVGQHTEAFF; CDR3 DNA: TGTGCCAGCAGCGTGGGACAGCACACTGAAGCTTTCTTT
J gene: TRBJ1-4; clone size: NA; D gene: NA; V gene: TRBV30; CDR3 protein: CAWRGAGHGATNEKLFF; CDR3 DNA: TGTGCCTGGAGGGGGGCCGGGCACGGAGCAACTAATGAAAAACTGTTTTTT
J gene: TRBJ2-7; clone size: NA; D gene: NA; V gene: TRBV5-6; CDR3 protein: CASSKQGGSYEQYF; CDR3 DNA: TGTGCCAGCAGTAAACAGGGAGGGTCCTACGAGCAGTACTTC
J gene: TRBJ1-1; clone size: NA; D gene: NA; V gene: TRBV2; CDR3 protein: CASSEWGEEWGNTEAFF; CDR3 DNA: TGTGCCAGCAGTGAGTGGGGGGAAGAGTGGGGGAACACTGAAGCTTTCTTT
J gene: TRBJ1-3; clone size: NA; D gene: NA; V gene: TRBV10-1; CDR3 protein: CASIYSGNTIYF; CDR3 DNA: TGCGCCAGCATTTACTCTGGAAACACCATATATTTT
J gene: TRBJ2-7; clone size: NA; D gene: NA; V gene: TRBV7-9; CDR3 protein: CASSLGGGRVEEQYF; CDR3 DNA: TGTGCCAGCAGCTTAGGAGGGGGACGGGTCGAGGAGCAGTACTTC
J gene: TRBJ1-4; clone size: NA; D gene: NA; V gene: TRBV11-2; CDR3 protein: CASSLSGEKLFF; CDR3 DNA: TGTGCCAGCAGCCTTTCCGGGGAAAAACTGTTTTTT
J gene: TRBJ1-1; clone size: few; D gene: NA; V gene: TRBV30; CDR3 protein: CAWTPGSEAFF; CDR3 DNA: TGTGCCTGGACCCCCGGTTCTGAAGCTTTCTTT
J gene: TRBJ2-5; clone size: NA; D gene: NA; V gene: TRBV11-3; CDR3 protein: CASSFEPNTGQETQYF; CDR3 DNA: TGTGCCAGCAGCTTTGAGCCTAACACGGGCCAAGAGACCCAGTACTTC